The rows below give T cell receptor beta chains drawn from one sample of a study of cytomegalovirus exposure and HLA in healthy donors. Only in-frame clones appear in the TCRdb table, and some are missing; sequencing was by immunoSEQ multiplex PCR. The sample contains about 150,000 clones, roughly 68% of which appear only once. The sample taken for sequencing was PBMCs. Receptor source: a man aged 25 to 40 in good health and CMV-seropositive. Both conserved end residues are part of each CDR3. The order of the fields is D gene, V gene, J gene, clone size, CDR3 DNA, CDR3 protein. D genes are given only for firm matches. The size of a clone is reported for some rows only, either as once, few or many, or as a class for expanded clones.

d_gene: TRBD1; v_gene: TRBV15; j_gene: TRBJ1-1; abundance: -; CDR3nt: TGTGCCACCAGCAGAGATAGACAGGGGGCGTCTGAAGCTTTCTTT; CDR3aa: CATSRDRQGASEAFF
d_gene: TRBD2; v_gene: TRBV7-9; j_gene: TRBJ2-1; abundance: -; CDR3nt: TGTGCCAGCAGCCTTAGCGGGGTTTACAATGAGCAGTTCTTC; CDR3aa: CASSLSGVYNEQFF
d_gene: TRBD1; v_gene: TRBV7-8; j_gene: TRBJ2-5; abundance: -; CDR3nt: TGTGCCAGCAGCTTAGCGGGAACGACAGGGGGCTTTTTCCAAGAGACCCAGTACTTC; CDR3aa: CASSLAGTTGGFFQETQYF
d_gene: -; v_gene: TRBV29-1; j_gene: TRBJ1-1; abundance: -; CDR3nt: TGCAGCGTCCACCCCACCCCCCAGGGTATGACCACTGAAGCTTTCTTT; CDR3aa: CSVHPTPQGMTTEAFF
d_gene: -; v_gene: TRBV15; j_gene: TRBJ2-1; abundance: -; CDR3nt: TGTGCCACCAGCAGACATGAGAGTTTTCAGTTCTTC; CDR3aa: CATSRHESFQFF
d_gene: TRBD1; v_gene: TRBV14; j_gene: TRBJ2-4; abundance: -; CDR3nt: TGTGCCAGCCGAAGGACAGGGATAAACATTCAGTACTTC; CDR3aa: CASRRTGINIQYF
d_gene: TRBD2; v_gene: TRBV5-1; j_gene: TRBJ2-3; abundance: -; CDR3nt: TGCGCCAGCAGCCGTACTAGCGGGAGTATGGGCACAGATACGCAGTATTTT; CDR3aa: CASSRTSGSMGTDTQYF
d_gene: -; v_gene: TRBV6-5; j_gene: TRBJ1-1; abundance: -; CDR3nt: TGTGCCAGCAGTGATAGCCAGACTAACACTGAAGCTTTCTTT; CDR3aa: CASSDSQTNTEAFF
d_gene: TRBD2; v_gene: TRBV5-1; j_gene: TRBJ2-1; abundance: -; CDR3nt: TGCGCCACCAAGGGAACTAGCGGGAGGTTCTTC; CDR3aa: CATKGTSGRFF
d_gene: TRBD1; v_gene: TRBV28; j_gene: TRBJ1-4; abundance: -; CDR3nt: TGTGCCAGCAGCGATCAGGGGGCAACTAATGAAAAACTGTTTTTT; CDR3aa: CASSDQGATNEKLFF
d_gene: -; v_gene: TRBV15; j_gene: TRBJ2-7; abundance: few; CDR3nt: TGTGCCACCAGCAGAGGATTTATAGACTACGAGCAGTACTTC; CDR3aa: CATSRGFIDYEQYF
d_gene: TRBD2; v_gene: TRBV7-3; j_gene: TRBJ2-7; abundance: -; CDR3nt: TGTGCCAGCAGCTTAAATGGCGGGAGTTTCTACGAGCAGTACTTC; CDR3aa: CASSLNGGSFYEQYF
d_gene: TRBD2; v_gene: TRBV5-4; j_gene: TRBJ2-7; abundance: -; CDR3nt: TGTGCCAGCAGCTTGGATTACGTGGGACTAGCGGGATTGGAGCAGTACTTC; CDR3aa: CASSLDYVGLAGLEQYF
d_gene: TRBD1; v_gene: TRBV30; j_gene: TRBJ1-4; abundance: -; CDR3nt: TGTGCCTGGAGCCGGGACAGGGTAGAAAAACTGTTTTTT; CDR3aa: CAWSRDRVEKLFF
d_gene: TRBD1; v_gene: TRBV7-6; j_gene: TRBJ1-4; abundance: -; CDR3nt: TGTGCCAGCAGCCTGGACAGGGGTAATGAAAAACTGTTTTTT; CDR3aa: CASSLDRGNEKLFF
d_gene: TRBD2; v_gene: TRBV11-1; j_gene: TRBJ2-4; abundance: -; CDR3nt: TGTGCCAGCAGCTTAGGACTAGCGGGATCCATTCAGTACTTC; CDR3aa: CASSLGLAGSIQYF